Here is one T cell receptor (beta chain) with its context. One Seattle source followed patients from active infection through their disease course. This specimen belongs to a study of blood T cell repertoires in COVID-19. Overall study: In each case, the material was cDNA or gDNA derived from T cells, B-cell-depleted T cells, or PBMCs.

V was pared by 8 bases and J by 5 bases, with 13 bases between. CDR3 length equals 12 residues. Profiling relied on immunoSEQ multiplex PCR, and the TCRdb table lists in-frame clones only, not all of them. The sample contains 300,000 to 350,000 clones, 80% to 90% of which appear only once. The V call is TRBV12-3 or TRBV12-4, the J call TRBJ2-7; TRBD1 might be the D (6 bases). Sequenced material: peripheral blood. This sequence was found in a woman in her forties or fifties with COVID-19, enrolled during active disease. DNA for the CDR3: TGTGCCAGCGGTACAGGGAGAAACGAGCAGTACTTC. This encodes CASGTGRNEQYF.